This T cell receptor (beta chain) was identified in a study of identical twins. Whole-study results and caveats: Twins' surplus sharing was weaker for beta out-of-frame sequences. Cord blood beta clonotypes that were abundant carried fewer insertions, and memory repertoires showed no such trend.

Using its own MiXCR run on the 5' RACE reads, TCRdb lists one record per CDR3 protein. The sample includes about 100,000 distinct CDR3 sequences, about 6.1% of them seen just once. This clonotype was detected ten times or more. The antigen is undetermined. Between the trimmed V and J ends, which lost 6 bases and 1 base, there was a span of 10 bases. The CDR3 covers 14 residues. Material for sequencing was memory T cells sorted from blood. The gene calls are TRBV12-3 or TRBV12-4 and TRBJ2-1; D is ambiguous. This receptor was obtained from a woman aged 45-65 years in good health. CDR3 sequence: CASSSVGSYNEQFF. CDR3 nucleotides: TGTGCCAGCAGCTCGGTGGGGTCCTACAATGAGCAGTTCTTC.